The source of this T cell receptor beta chain is a study of beta chain features in type 1 diabetes. General study results and limits: Researchers reported that naive, central memory and Treg TCRB repertoires appeared more similar in patients than in healthy donors. For TCRB rearrangement, an influence of HLA type remained unresolved here.

Markers CD45RO/CCR7/CD25/CD127/CD95/CD27 served to sort CD4+ naive, central memory, regulatory and stem cell-like memory cells. The CDR3 has 14 amino acids. Germline assignment: CDR1 LNHDA and CDR2 SQIVND (reference sequence). With V trimmed by 8 bases and J by 5 bases, 7 bases remained unmatched. By frequency in the sample, this clone is medium-sized. No antigen is known for it. The investigators reverse transcribed all of the isolated RNA, so they sequenced expressed TCRB transcripts. Measured with immunoSEQ multiplex PCR; TCRdb has only the in-frame clones, and not every one. The data show some 300,000 clones, roughly 8% seen once.

The sample was central memory CD4+ T cells from blood. This rearrangement joins TRBV19 to TRBJ1-5; 9 bases are shared with TRBD1. The TCR was taken from a woman in her late teens or twenties in good health. The CDR3 loop is CASLDRGSHQPQHF. The CDR3 region has the DNA TGTGCCAGTTTGGACAGGGGAAGTCATCAGCCCCAGCATTTT.